This T cell receptor (beta chain) was captured in a study of identical twins. Study conclusions and caveats: Beta clonotypes that were abundant in cord blood contained fewer insertions, a pattern absent from memory repertoires.

On this clonotype itself: Its specificity is unknown.

TCRdb redid the calling of the 5' RACE reads with MiXCR, one entry per CDR3 protein. This sample carries 510,000 or so distinct CDR3 sequences, roughly 15% of them seen once, and the ten largest clones take less than 0.5%. The germline gives CDR1 SQVTM, CDR2 ANQGSEA. V lost 1 base to trimming and J lost 11 bases, with 11 bases between them. CDR3 length: 11 amino acids. These data were also reused for a study on yellow fever vaccine responses in identical twins. From that report: Twins' vaccine T cell responses reportedly seemed partly convergent and partly personalized.

The V and J genes are TRBV29-1 and TRBJ1-1; D is ambiguous. The TCR originated in a woman under 30 in good health. Sequenced material: CD4+ T cells sorted from blood. The CDR3 region is CSVEGSRLAFF. CDR3 DNA: TGCAGCGTTGAAGGAAGCAGGTTGGCTTTCTTT.